These 3 T cell receptor beta chains originate from one sample sequenced in a study of T cells in Graves' hyperthyroidism and ophthalmopathy (dated 2019 in TCRdb). The library was made by multiplex PCR. Sequencing was performed on an Illumina HiSeq 2000. The TCR beta CDR3 regions were amplified from the RNA transcripts. The TCR CDR3 was subjected to a first round of RT-PCR using the HTBI primer set and the Qiagen OneStep RT-PCR kit. TCRdb cleaned the public reads at Q25 with fastp, built clones with MiXCR and kept in-frame beta chains. Identical CDR3 proteins give one entry, which carries the most common genes and DNA. The sample profile shows hundreds of thousands of distinct CDR3 sequences; approximately 44% of them were found once. The ten most abundant clones make up just over 8% of the sample. Sequenced input: peripheral blood or thyroid tissue (not recorded which). The receptors stem from a woman aged 18-29 years with Graves' hyperthyroidism. Donor details come from another sample of the same person, matched by shared clones.

The rearrangement uses TRBV9 and TRBJ1-5; 7 nucleotides agree with TRBD1. The CDR3 has 14 amino acids. Losses at the gene ends were 2 bases for V and 4 bases for J; bases not matched to a gene: 3. In germline, CDR1 is SGDLS, CDR2 YYNGEE. This chain's CDR3 is CASSVTGKNQPQHF. The CDR3 region has the DNA TGTGCCAGCAGCGTGACAGGGAAGAATCAGCCCCAGCATTTT.

This chain joins TRBV7-9 and TRBJ1-2; no firm D call. The CDR3 has 13 residues. Looked up from germline, CDR1 is SEHNR and CDR2 is FQNEAQ (reference sequence). The V and J ends lost 5 bases and 2 bases respectively, with 9 bases between them. The CDR3 DNA reads TGTGCCAGCAGCGCCCGACAAAACTATGGCTACACCTTC. Translation gives CASSARQNYGYTF.

The gene calls are TRBV4-2 and TRBJ2-7; 10 bases fit TRBD1. V lost 0 bases and J lost 7; bases outside the gene matches: 9. The CDR3 totals 16 residues. Per germline, CDR1 LGHNA and CDR2 YNFKEQ. CDR3: CASSQDRETGGFEQYF. The CDR3 DNA sequence: TGTGCCAGCAGCCAAGATCGGGAGACAGGGGGCTTTGAGCAGTACTTC.